The T cell receptor (beta chain) described here comes from a study of cytomegalovirus exposure and HLA in healthy donors. The trim removed 6 bases at V and 3 bases at J, leaving 7 bases unmatched. The germline gives CDR1 SNHLY, CDR2 FYNNEI. CDR3 length: 14 amino acids. A multiplex PCR was run with 60 Vbeta primers and 13 Jbeta primers. Sequencing used immunoSEQ multiplex PCR; TCRdb keeps in-frame clones, though not all of them. The profile shows fewer than 150,000 clones, approximately 70% of them singletons. The TCR comes from a woman in her thirties in good health and CMV-seronegative. Sequencing was performed on PBMCs. The gene calls are TRBV2 and TRBJ2-7; 8 bases align to TRBD1. This CDR3 reads CASSLGTGNYEQYF. The CDR3 nucleotides read TGTGCCAGCAGCCTCGGGACAGGCAACTACGAGCAGTACTTC.